These 27 T cell receptor beta chains share one sample of origin, sequenced in a study of blood T cells in healthy people across ages. A second roughly 7 to 12 cycle PCR used barcoded and J-beta primers. TCRdb reprocessed the 5' RACE reads with MiXCR, giving one entry per CDR3 protein. This sample yields 980,000 or so distinct CDR3 sequences, of which roughly 50% are seen a single time; around an eighth belongs to the top ten. Sequenced sample: blood. These receptors were taken from a man aged 30 to 39 in good health.

The chain links TRBV12-3 or TRBV12-4 to TRBJ2-3, with TRBD2 as a possible D gene (6 bases). The V end was cut by 5 bases, the J end by 6 bases, with 15 bases between. The CDR3 consists of 14 residues. The CDR3 protein is CASSPRGFGDTQYF. In nucleotides, the CDR3 is TGTGCCAGCAGTCCCCGGGGGTTTGGTGATACGCAGTATTTT.

The chain employs TRBV7-2 and TRBJ2-1; TRBD2 matches 9 bases. Germline CDR1 and CDR2: SGHTA and FQGNSA. This CDR3 contains 16 residues. J was trimmed by 4 bases and V by 1 base; bases with no gene match: 5. The CDR3 is CASSLGAGGHYNEQFF. The CDR3 nucleotides read TGTGCCAGCAGCTTAGGAGCGGGGGGCCATTACAATGAGCAGTTCTTC. Complete variable domain (other parts from reference TRBV7-2 and TRBJ2-1): GAGVSQSPSNKVTEKGKDVELRCDPISGHTALYWYRQSLGQGLEFLIYFQGNSAPDKSGLPSDRFSAERTGGSVSTLTIQRTQQEDSAVYLCASSLGAGGHYNEQFFGPGTRLTVL.

The V call is TRBV5-1, the J call TRBJ2-1; D is undetermined. The CDR3 runs 15 residues. CDR1 is SGHRS and CDR2 is YFSETQ in the germline V gene. The V end lost 2 bases, the J end lost 4 bases, and 13 bases lay between the germline ends. CDR3 sequence: CASSFVPRAYNEQFF. Written as DNA, the CDR3 is TGCGCCAGCAGCTTTGTGCCCCGCGCATACAATGAGCAGTTCTTC.

The V and J genes are TRBV7-9 and TRBJ2-5; TRBD2 might be the D (5 bases). The CDR3 has 17 residues. Trimming removed 0 bases from V and 1 base from J, with 15 bases in between. Germline lookup yields CDR1 SEHNR and CDR2 FQNEAQ (reference sequence). CDR3 sequence reads: CASSLALLLASQETQYF. CDR3 bases: TGTGCCAGCAGCTTAGCGCTTTTGCTAGCTTCCCAAGAGACCCAGTACTTC.

The rearrangement links TRBV18 to TRBJ1-6; 8 nucleotides agree with TRBD1. Germline CDR1 KGHSH, CDR2 LQKENI. The CDR3 is 13 residues long. The V segment lost 5 bases and the J segment 10 bases; nucleotides outside the gene matches: 4. CDR3 loop: CASSTDRDSPLHF. In DNA, the CDR3 is TGTGCCAGCTCAACGGACAGGGACTCACCCCTCCACTTT.

This clonotype has more than one count but fewer than ten. This CDR3 is CASSQQNYEQYF. The CDR3 DNA reads TGTGCCAGCAGCCAACAAAACTACGAGCAGTACTTC. This chain connects TRBV3-1 to TRBJ2-7; D gene ambiguous. Germline V CDR1 and CDR2: LGHDT, YNNKEL (reference sequence). V lost 2 bases to trimming and J lost 3 bases, with 5 bases between them. The CDR3 length is 12 residues.

The chain links TRBV12-3 or TRBV12-4 to TRBJ2-5; possible D gene TRBD2, 7 bases. The ends were cut back, 5 bases at V and 2 bases at J, with 12 bases in the middle. The CDR3 has 14 residues. This CDR3 is CASSPRGLQETQYF. CDR3 DNA: TGTGCCAGCAGTCCCAGGGGACTACAAGAGACCCAGTACTTC.

The rearrangement uses TRBV18 and TRBJ1-2; 7 bases match TRBD1. V lost 10 bases, J lost 4 bases, and 12 bases stayed unmatched. This CDR3 comprises 14 residues. Germline V gene data show CDR1 as KGHSH and CDR2 as LQKENI. CDR3 nucleotide sequence: TGTGCCACCAACCTCCAGGGGGATCTCTATGGCTACACCTTC. Translation gives CATNLQGDLYGYTF.

This clonotype occurred a few times. The V gene is TRBV7-2, the J gene TRBJ2-3; 12 bases map to TRBD2. CDR3 length: 17 residues. V lost 5 bases, J lost 5 bases, and 11 bases stayed unmatched. Germline lookup yields CDR1 SGHTA and CDR2 FQGNSA. CDR3 region: CASSPVPLAGGRDTQYF. The CDR3 DNA reads as TGTGCCAGCAGCCCCGTCCCACTAGCGGGGGGTCGAGATACGCAGTATTTT.

The rearrangement uses TRBV7-3 and TRBJ2-7; 7 nucleotides line up with TRBD1. The germline CDR1 and CDR2 sequences are SGHTA and FQGTGA. The CDR3 sequence is 13 residues long. V gave up 5 bases and J gave up 6 bases; unmatched junction bases: 7. CDR3 nucleotide sequence: TGTGCCAGCAGCCGTCAACACAGGGGCGAGCAGTACTTC. Translating it yields CASSRQHRGEQYF.

The CDR3 nucleotides read TGTGCCAGCAGCGTAGTGGGACTAGCGGTTGAGCAGTTCTTC. Translating gives CASSVVGLAVEQFF. This chain connects TRBV9 to TRBJ2-1; 11 bases map to TRBD2. CDR3 length equals 14 residues. V was clipped by 0 bases and J by 9 bases; unmatched bases: 2. Germline V gene lookup returns CDR1 SGDLS and CDR2 YYNGEE.

The rearrangement uses TRBV7-9 and TRBJ2-7; possibly TRBD1 or TRBD2 for D (5 bases each). The V gene lost 5 bases and the J gene lost 4 bases, with 15 bases spanning the gap. Germline CDR1 SEHNR, CDR2 FQNEAQ (reference sequence). The CDR3 sequence is 14 residues long. The CDR3 bases are TGTGCCAGCAGCCCCCGGGGAAAGGGGTACGAGCAGTACTTC. Translating it yields CASSPRGKGYEQYF.

In its sample, this clonotype was seen a few times. The rearrangement links TRBV12-3 or TRBV12-4 to TRBJ1-4; D perhaps matches TRBD1 (5 bases). The CDR3 spans 13 residues. Trimming cost V 6 bases and J 12 bases, with 17 bases left between them. In DNA form, the CDR3 reads TGTGCCAGCAGCCCCCCTCTTGGGGGGGAACTGTTTTTT. This translates into CASSPPLGGELFF.

This chain links TRBV9 with TRBJ2-3; 13 nucleotides line up with TRBD2. The CDR3 extends over 16 amino acids. In germline, CDR1 is SGDLS, CDR2 YYNGEE. Unmatched junction bases numbered 3, after V lost 3 bases and J lost 2 bases. CDR3 sequence (DNA): TGTGCCAGCAGCGCCGGACTAGCGGGGGCCACAGATACGCAGTATTTT. Encoded protein: CASSAGLAGATDTQYF. The entire variable domain, with the rest obtained from reference TRBV9 and TRBJ2-3, is as follows: DSGVTQTPKHLITATGQRVTLRCSPRSGDLSVYWYQQSLDQGLQFLIQYYNGEERAKGNILERFSAQQFPDLHSELNLSSLELGDSALYFCASSAGLAGATDTQYFGPGTRLTVL.

V usage is TRBV4-3 and J usage is TRBJ1-6; D is ambiguous. CDR3 length: 13 residues. Germline CDR1 LGHNA, CDR2 YSLEER. V gave up 1 base and J gave up 9 bases, with 7 bases separating them. The CDR3 DNA sequence: TGCGCCAGCAGCCAAGTGGCCGGTTCACCCCTCCACTTT. This codes for CASSQVAGSPLHF.

This clonotype was seen ten or more times. This chain joins TRBV7-9 and TRBJ2-7; D gene unclear. V dropped 1 base and J dropped 0 bases, with 16 bases sitting between them. The CDR3 extends over 17 amino acids. Germline V gene sequence: CDR1 SEHNR, CDR2 FQNEAQ (reference sequence). The CDR3 reads CASSLESGRWGSYEQYF. DNA of the CDR3: TGTGCCAGCAGCTTAGAATCTGGGCGGTGGGGCTCCTACGAGCAGTACTTC.

This clonotype showed up just once. The V and J genes are TRBV4-1 and TRBJ1-2; no clear D. Trimming removed 1 base from V and 3 bases from J, with 12 bases in between. CDR1 is MGHRA and CDR2 is YSYEKL in the germline V gene. The CDR3 runs 15 residues. CDR3 nucleotide sequence: TGCGCCAGCAGCCAAGGGCCGGGCCACGACTATGGCTACACCTTC. The encoded protein is CASSQGPGHDYGYTF.

With regard to this clonotype: The junction does not match germline at one end; this may be a read error. The gene calls are TRBV2 and TRBJ2-3, with D tentatively TRBD1 (7 bases). The CDR3 covers 15 residues. CDR1 and CDR2 from the germline V gene are SNHLY and FYNNEI. CDR3 nucleotide sequence: TGTGCCAGCAGTGACAGGGGGGCTAGCACAGAGACGCAGTATTTT. Amino acid sequence: CASSDRGASTETQYF.

The chain carries TRBV28 and TRBJ2-6, with D possibly TRBD1 on 6 matching bases. Deletions cut 9 bases from V and 1 base from J, with 10 bases between. Germline CDR1 and CDR2: MDHEN and SYDVKM. CDR3 length: 14 residues. The CDR3 DNA reads as TGTGCCAGTGTACAGGGTTCTGGGGCCAACGTCCTGACTTTC. Its protein product is CASVQGSGANVLTF. Filled out from reference TRBV28 and TRBJ2-6, the complete variable domain reads DVKVTQSSRYLVKRTGEKVFLECVQDMDHENMFWYRQDPGLGLRLIYFSYDVKMKEKGDIPEGYSVSREKKERFSLILESASTNQTSMYLCASVQGSGANVLTFGAGSRLTVL.

V and J are TRBV6-5 and TRBJ1-2; 10 bases match TRBD1. This CDR3 region has 17 residues. Germline CDR1 reads MNHEY; CDR2 reads SVGAGI. V trimming: 2 bases; J trimming: 0 bases; junction bases outside the gene matches: 6. The CDR3 loop is CASSYRGQGSSNYGYTF. Here the CDR3 DNA reads TGTGCCAGCAGTTACAGGGGACAGGGGTCATCTAACTATGGCTACACCTTC.

The CDR3: CSARDLVGDYGYTF. The CDR3 DNA reads as TGCAGTGCTAGAGACCTTGTCGGGGACTATGGCTACACCTTC. The chain has TRBV20-1 and TRBJ1-2; no clear D gene. V was clipped by 0 bases and J by 3 bases, with 11 bases between them. This CDR3 region has 14 residues. CDR1 is DFQATT, CDR2 SNEGSKA, per germline (reference sequence).

The chain combines TRBV9 with TRBJ2-7; D remains ambiguous. V was shortened by 0 bases and J by 10 bases, with 20 bases between the two germline ends. The V gene's germline CDR1 is SGDLS and CDR2 YYNGEE. The CDR3 has 15 amino acids. Here the CDR3 DNA reads TGTGCCAGCAGCGTAGAGACGGGCATCTTTCAAAGACAGTACTTC. As protein: CASSVETGIFQRQYF.

The chain couples TRBV20-1 to TRBJ1-4; D not resolved. CDR1 DFQATT and CDR2 SNEGSKA come from the germline V gene (reference sequence). The CDR3 totals 18 residues. Trimming removed 2 bases from V and 0 bases from J, with 19 bases in between. The DNA of the CDR3 is TGCAGTGCTAGACGGGAATGGGGAAGCGTCGCAACTAATGAAAAACTGTTTTTT. It translates to CSARREWGSVATNEKLFF.

The chain carries TRBV20-1 and TRBJ2-6; no reliable D call. With 6 bases removed from V and 0 bases from J, the gap between germline ends came to 15 bases. Germline assignment: CDR1 DFQATT and CDR2 SNEGSKA (reference sequence). The CDR3 has 16 residues. CDR3 bases: TGCAGTGCCTCCCAGAGAAGAGGCTCTGGGGCCAACGTCCTGACTTTC. Translating it yields CSASQRRGSGANVLTF.

The chain employs TRBV6-5 and TRBJ1-2; D possibly corresponds to TRBD1 (5 bases). V lost 1 base and J lost 0, with 6 bases in between. Germline values: CDR1 MNHEY, CDR2 SVGAGI. CDR3 length: 14 amino acids. This CDR3 reads CASSYLGANYGYTF. In DNA, the CDR3 is TGTGCCAGCAGTTACTTGGGGGCTAACTATGGCTACACCTTC.

This rearrangement joins TRBV5-6 to TRBJ2-7; no clear D. The ends were cut back, 0 bases at V and 2 bases at J, with 9 bases in the middle. Germline V gene lookup returns CDR1 SGHDT and CDR2 YYEEEE. The CDR3 is 14 amino acids. The CDR3 sequence is CASSLVVSTYEQYF. The CDR3 region has the DNA TGTGCCAGCAGCTTGGTCGTCAGCACCTACGAGCAGTACTTC.

The V gene is TRBV6-6, the J gene TRBJ1-4; a weak D match, TRBD1 (5 bases). Trimming took 8 bases from V and 0 from J, leaving 13 bases between them. The CDR3 contains 15 residues. CDR1 MNHNY and CDR2 SVGAGI come from the germline V gene (reference sequence). The CDR3 sequence: CASRRGDATNEKLFF. The CDR3 region has the DNA TGTGCCAGCCGCCGGGGGGATGCAACTAATGAAAAACTGTTTTTT.